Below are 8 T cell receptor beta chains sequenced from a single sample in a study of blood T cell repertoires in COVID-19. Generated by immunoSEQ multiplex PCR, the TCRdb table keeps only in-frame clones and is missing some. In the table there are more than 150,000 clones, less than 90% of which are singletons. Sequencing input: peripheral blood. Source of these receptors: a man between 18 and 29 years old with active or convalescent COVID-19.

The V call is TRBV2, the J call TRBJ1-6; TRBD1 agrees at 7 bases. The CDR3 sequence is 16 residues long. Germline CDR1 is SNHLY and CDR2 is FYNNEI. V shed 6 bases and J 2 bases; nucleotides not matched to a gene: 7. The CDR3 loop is CASRPQGGTYNSPLHF. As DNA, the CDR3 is TGTGCCAGCAGACCTCAGGGGGGAACCTATAATTCACCCCTCCACTTT.

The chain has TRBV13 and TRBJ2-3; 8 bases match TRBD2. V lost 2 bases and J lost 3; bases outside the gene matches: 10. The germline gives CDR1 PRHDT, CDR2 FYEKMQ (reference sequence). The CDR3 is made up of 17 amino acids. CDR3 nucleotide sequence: TGTGCCAGCAGCTTAAGACGACGAGCGGGGGTGACAGATACGCAGTATTTT. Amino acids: CASSLRRRAGVTDTQYF.

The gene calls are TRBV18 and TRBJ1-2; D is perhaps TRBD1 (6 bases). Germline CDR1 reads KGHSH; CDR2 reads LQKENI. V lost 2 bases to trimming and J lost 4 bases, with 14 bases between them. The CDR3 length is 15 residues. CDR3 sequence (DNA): TGTGCCAGCTCACCATCTTCCAGGGGCCTCTATGGCTACACCTTC. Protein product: CASSPSSRGLYGYTF.

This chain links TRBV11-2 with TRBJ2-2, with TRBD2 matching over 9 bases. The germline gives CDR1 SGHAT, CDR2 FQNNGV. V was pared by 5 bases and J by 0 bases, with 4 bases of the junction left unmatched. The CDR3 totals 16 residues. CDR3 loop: CASSRTSGSNTGELFF. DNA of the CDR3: TGTGCCAGCAGCCGAACTAGCGGGTCGAACACCGGGGAGCTGTTTTTT.

The CDR3 DNA is TGTGCCAGCTCACCATACTCAGGGGGCGAAGCTAATGGCTACACCTTC. Translated, it gives CASSPYSGGEANGYTF. The chain employs TRBV18 and TRBJ1-2; 8 bases agree with TRBD1. This CDR3 has 16 amino acids. The V and J ends lost 2 bases and 6 bases, in that order; junction bases with no gene match: 11. The germline V gene encodes CDR1 KGHSH and CDR2 LQKENI.

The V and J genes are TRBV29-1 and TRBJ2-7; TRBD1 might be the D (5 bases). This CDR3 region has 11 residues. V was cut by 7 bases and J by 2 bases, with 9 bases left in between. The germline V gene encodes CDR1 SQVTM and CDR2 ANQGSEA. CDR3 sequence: CSAAGTYEQYF. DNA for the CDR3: TGCAGCGCCGCAGGGACCTACGAGCAGTACTTC.

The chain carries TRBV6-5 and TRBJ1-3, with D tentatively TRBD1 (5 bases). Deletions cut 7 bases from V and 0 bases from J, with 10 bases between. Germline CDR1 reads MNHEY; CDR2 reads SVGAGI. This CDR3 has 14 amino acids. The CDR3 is CASIGHFSGNTIYF. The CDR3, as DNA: TGTGCCAGCATAGGACACTTCTCTGGAAACACCATATATTTT.

Here the CDR3 reads CATSRTGAGNTIYF. The CDR3 DNA reads as TGTGCCACCAGCCGGACAGGGGCTGGAAACACCATATATTTT. The chain recombines TRBV15 with TRBJ1-3, with 9 positions matching TRBD1. CDR3 length equals 14 residues. The V gene's germline CDR1 is LNHNV and CDR2 YYDKDF (reference sequence). With V trimmed by 5 bases and J by 2 bases, 1 base remained unmatched.